This T cell receptor beta chain came from a study of human T cells and chemical hapten exposure. In the original analysis: With a range of roughly 23,224 to 690,600, the median per sample was around 96,000 TCRs. TCRdb called the RACE reads again in MiXCR, with one record for every CDR3 protein. The V and J calls and clone size are TCRdb's, not the authors'. The sample includes around 110,000 distinct CDR3 sequences, about 11% of them seen just once. Study-wide results and caveats: All donors were alopecia patients, so their immunity may differ from that of healthy people. Expanded TCRs created a significantly greater count of big CDR3 similarity clusters than controls did.

This clonotype has ten or more counts. Its target is unknown. The V gene's germline CDR1 is SGHTA and CDR2 FQGNSA. This CDR3 contains 13 residues. Trimming took 1 base from V and 3 from J, leaving 5 bases between them. The time point was: patch test 3, about 24 weeks after DPC sensitization. The treatment was: therapeutic diphenylcyclopropenone sensitization with weekly scalp DPC. V gene TRBV7-2 combines with J gene TRBJ2-3; D gene ambiguous. The TCR was taken from a woman between 50 and 59 years old with alopecia areata. Some clones in this sample may be carry-over from other donors' samples. Material: whole blood, obtained in connection with sensitization to the hapten diphenylcyclopropenone (DPC). CDR3 amino acids: CASSLVRTDTQYF. In DNA form, the CDR3 reads TGTGCCAGCAGCTTAGTGAGGACAGATACGCAGTATTTT.